These T cell receptor beta chains were read from a single sample in a study of blood T cell repertoires in COVID-19. Sequenced by immunoSEQ multiplex PCR; TCRdb stores in-frame clones only, minus some. The table has 250,000 to 350,000 clones, approximately 89% seen once. The sequenced material came from peripheral blood. The receptors here all came from a woman in her sixties with acute or convalescent COVID-19. Both conserved end residues are part of each CDR3. A D gene is named only where the DNA matches it firmly.

D gene	V gene	J gene	CDR3 protein	CDR3 DNA
NA	TRBV2	TRBJ2-7	CASSDNPAGPYEQYF	TGTGCCAGCAGTGATAACCCAGCAGGCCCCTACGAGCAGTACTTC
TRBD1	TRBV5-4	TRBJ1-5	CASSFGQGGQPQHF	TGTGCCAGCAGCTTTGGACAGGGTGGTCAGCCCCAGCATTTT
NA	TRBV19	TRBJ2-2	CASGAGLNTGELFF	TGTGCCAGTGGGGCCGGGCTCAACACCGGGGAGCTGTTTTTT
NA	TRBV9	TRBJ2-7	CASSVGNGGSSYEQYF	TGTGCCAGCAGCGTAGGGAACGGGGGAAGCTCCTACGAGCAGTACTTC
NA	TRBV7-9	TRBJ1-1	CASSAIGGARTEAFF	TGTGCCAGCAGCGCCATCGGGGGGGCCCGGACTGAAGCTTTCTTT
TRBD1	TRBV5-5	TRBJ1-1	CASSSGTGVDTEAFF	TGTGCCAGCAGCTCCGGGACAGGGGTGGACACTGAAGCTTTCTTT
TRBD1	TRBV24-1	TRBJ1-1	CATSDLTGVRGAFF	TGTGCCACCAGTGATCTTACAGGGGTCCGGGGAGCTTTCTTT
NA	TRBV7-2	TRBJ2-7	CASSLVGGTSPSYEQYF	TGTGCCAGCAGCTTAGTTGGCGGGACCTCCCCCTCCTACGAGCAGTACTTC
NA	TRBV7-8	TRBJ2-1	CASRPRLGSHNEQFF	TGTGCCAGCAGGCCCCGACTAGGTTCCCACAATGAGCAGTTCTTC
TRBD2	TRBV3-1/TRBV3-2	TRBJ2-1	CASSQTGTSLYNEQFF	TGTGCCAGCAGCCAAACCGGGACTAGCCTCTACAATGAGCAGTTCTTC
NA	TRBV9	TRBJ1-2	CASSVATEDYGYTF	TGTGCCAGCAGCGTTGCGACAGAGGACTATGGCTACACCTTC
NA	TRBV6-2/TRBV6-3	TRBJ2-2	CASSYDSNTGELFF	TGTGCCAGCAGTTACGACAGCAACACCGGGGAGCTGTTTTTT
TRBD2	TRBV3-1/TRBV3-2	TRBJ2-7	CASSLGLAGGHEQYF	TGTGCCAGCAGCCTTGGACTAGCGGGGGGCCACGAGCAGTACTTC
NA	TRBV28	TRBJ1-4	CASSLTGTGPNEKLFF	TGTGCCAGCAGTTTAACCGGAACAGGGCCTAATGAAAAACTGTTTTTT
TRBD2	TRBV7-2	TRBJ2-7	CASSPRTLLAGGYEQYF	TGTGCCAGCAGCCCCAGAACGCTACTAGCGGGGGGGTACGAGCAGTACTTC
TRBD1	TRBV5-1	TRBJ2-1	CASSSSTGVNEQFF	TGCGCCAGCAGTTCCTCGACAGGGGTCAATGAGCAGTTCTTC
NA	TRBV2	TRBJ2-1	CATVVSILDEQFF	TGTGCCACCGTAGTCTCCATTTTGGATGAGCAGTTCTTC
NA	TRBV4-1	TRBJ1-6	CASSQSWGGNSPLHF	TGCGCCAGCAGCCAATCATGGGGAGGTAATTCACCCCTCCACTTT
NA	TRBV6-1	TRBJ1-5	CASSEAPGSQPQHF	TGTGCCAGCAGTGAAGCGCCTGGGAGTCAGCCCCAGCATTTT
TRBD1	TRBV2	TRBJ2-1	CASSRPRGTDEQFF	TGTGCCAGCAGTAGACCCAGGGGGACGGATGAGCAGTTCTTC
NA	TRBV14	TRBJ1-1	CASSLGRGTEAFF	TGTGCCAGCAGCCTGGGCAGGGGCACTGAAGCTTTCTTT
TRBD1	TRBV16	TRBJ1-2	CASMRTGSNYGYTF	TGTGCCAGCATGCGGACAGGATCCAACTATGGCTACACCTTC